Presented here are 2 T cell receptor beta chains from one specimen sequenced in a study of cytomegalovirus exposure and HLA in healthy donors (dated by TCRdb to the late 2010s). Library generation was performed with the immunoSEQ multiplex PCR assay. In its TCRdb copy, this immuneACCESS table keeps in-frame sequences only and misses some clones. Where compared with another copy, unresolved V genes explain less than half of these, and the others have no known cause. This sample has about 73,000 clones in its table, and 70% to 90% of those were observed once. The ten top clones hold 3.5% to 4% of the sample. Sequencing was performed on PBMCs. Source of these receptors: a woman under 30 in good health and CMV-seropositive.

The CDR3 here is CASSQDPSTGGYGQETQYF. DNA of the CDR3: TGTGCCAGCAGCCAAGATCCCAGTACAGGGGGGTACGGACAAGAGACCCAGTACTTC. This chain links TRBV14 with TRBJ2-5, with TRBD1 identical over 8 bases. CDR3 length: 19 residues. Per germline, CDR1 SGHDN and CDR2 FVKESK. Germline trimming cut 0 bases from V and 2 bases from J; bases unmatched to any gene: 14.

The count of this clone is one. This rearrangement joins TRBV18 to TRBJ2-5; TRBD1 agrees at 12 bases. The ends lost 1 base at V and 5 bases at J; junction bases unmatched: 8. The germline V gene encodes CDR1 KGHSH and CDR2 LQKENI. The CDR3 consists of 17 residues. Here the CDR3 DNA reads TGTGCCAGCTCACCACTGACCGGGACAGGGGGCCTGGAGACCCAGTACTTC. The encoded protein is CASSPLTGTGGLETQYF.